Given below is one T cell receptor beta chain in context. Its target is unknown. Germline and junction disagree at one end, which may indicate a read error. This sample was taken from a study of T cells in Graves' hyperthyroidism and ophthalmopathy. The investigators amplified TCR beta CDR3 regions from RNA transcripts. A first-round RT-PCR of the TCR CDR3 used the HTBI primer set. Each CDR3 protein gets one entry after TCRdb re-called the multiplex PCR reads with MiXCR. This sample has hundreds of thousands of distinct CDR3 sequences, with under 15% found just once. The CDR3 is 13 amino acids. Study observations and caveats: Blood also held most thyroid clonotypes expanded beyond 0.001.

The chain combines TRBV12-3 or TRBV12-4 with TRBJ2-7; possible D gene TRBD1, 6 bases. This TCR came from a woman between 40 and 55 years old with Graves' ophthalmopathy. The specimen sequenced was blood. The CDR3 here is CASSEGHPNTPGF. The DNA of the CDR3 is TGTGCCAGCAGTGAGGGACACCCTAACACCCCGGGCTTC.